This is a list of T cell receptor beta chains from one sample in a study of blood T cell repertoires in COVID-19. Measured with immunoSEQ multiplex PCR; TCRdb has only the in-frame clones, and not every one. The sample holds about 200,000 clones; 86% are singletons and the top ten take about 4.5%. Sequenced material: PBMCs or T cells enriched from blood (not recorded which). The receptors stem from a woman in her 30s who had been exposed to COVID-19. Each CDR3 is given without its conserved first and last residue. The order of the fields is V gene, D gene, J gene, CDR3 protein. A D gene is named only where the DNA matches it firmly.

TRBV5-4	NA	TRBJ1-2	ASSIDLYGYT
TRBV19	TRBD1	TRBJ2-7	ASSLGTGYEQY
TRBV2	TRBD1	TRBJ1-2	ASSEQGVYGYT
TRBV2	NA	TRBJ1-4	ASRSDRATNEKLF
TRBV9	TRBD1	TRBJ1-2	ASSARSTGTGVYGYT
TRBV5-1	NA	TRBJ1-1	ASRPHQGTANTEAF
TRBV30	NA	TRBJ1-2	AWRSPTSGLGGYGYT
TRBV29-1	NA	TRBJ2-1	SVEPGLGRNNEQF
TRBV2	TRBD1	TRBJ1-2	ASSEVGTGVRGYT
TRBV12-5	TRBD2	TRBJ2-1	ASGLTRGLAGGNEQF
TRBV6-2/TRBV6-3	TRBD2	TRBJ2-2	ASSRSGGAYTGELF
TRBV14	NA	TRBJ1-2	ASSQRGTIRNYGYT
TRBV12-5	NA	TRBJ1-1	ASGLPTSTLNTEAF
TRBV5-1	TRBD1	TRBJ2-1	ASSLGQGAIGEQF
TRBV7-2	TRBD2	TRBJ2-7	ASSLTGGSSYEQY
TRBV5-1	NA	TRBJ2-3	ASRPVTTSTDTQY
TRBV2	TRBD1	TRBJ1-5	ASSEALRTGINQPQH
TRBV24-1	NA	TRBJ2-5	ATSDYLETQY
TRBV29-1	TRBD1	TRBJ2-7	SVTGQGLYEQY
TRBV5-1	TRBD1	TRBJ1-5	ASSLQGADNQPQH
TRBV11-2	TRBD2	TRBJ2-1	ASGGAIGYEQF
TRBV5-1	TRBD2	TRBJ2-1	ASSLERGGRGEQF
TRBV5-8	NA	TRBJ2-7	ASSSLMSWSGEQY
TRBV5-1	NA	TRBJ1-1	ASSGRDKNTEAF
TRBV6-4	NA	TRBJ2-3	ASSDEGTDTQY
TRBV4-2	TRBD2	TRBJ2-3	ASSQDVAGEWTDTQY
TRBV29-1	TRBD1	TRBJ2-2	SVVPGQRITGELF
TRBV11-2	TRBD2	TRBJ2-7	ASSPGGGLGSYEQY
TRBV19	NA	TRBJ1-2	ASSQDTYLNYGYT
TRBV9	TRBD2	TRBJ2-2	ASSVSPGLVNTGELF
TRBV6-5	TRBD1	TRBJ1-2	ASSTQITGVGGYT
TRBV9	NA	TRBJ1-3	ASSARRGGFGNTIY
TRBV3-1/TRBV3-2	NA	TRBJ2-1	ASSQAYAVNEQF
TRBV19	NA	TRBJ1-5	ASTPDGTGWTPQH
TRBV18	NA	TRBJ1-1	ASSPPGHSNTEAF
TRBV11-2	NA	TRBJ1-3	ASSLVPGSGNTIY
TRBV5-5	NA	TRBJ2-3	ASSSYFTDTQY
TRBV5-1	NA	TRBJ2-4	ASSFSGAYGSIQY
TRBV27	NA	TRBJ1-2	ATATGGSNYGYT
TRBV29-1	TRBD1	TRBJ2-2	SVRGTTNTGELF
TRBV18	TRBD1	TRBJ2-1	ASSPAYRGQYNEQF
TRBV30	TRBD1	TRBJ2-7	AWSVLSGQGRDEQY
TRBV2	NA	TRBJ1-5	ASSEGESNQPQH
TRBV6-5	NA	TRBJ1-5	ASSQQGNQPQH
TRBV7-9	NA	TRBJ1-3	ASNLPGNTIY
TRBV7-2	TRBD2	TRBJ2-3	ASSLLAGGTDTQY
TRBV3-1/TRBV3-2	TRBD2	TRBJ2-5	ASSQTSGAQETQY
TRBV14	NA	TRBJ1-6	ASNQQGHSPLH
TRBV19	TRBD1	TRBJ1-4	ASSTTQGGNEKLF
TRBV4-1	NA	TRBJ2-3	ASSQDSGQTDTQY
TRBV7-3	TRBD1	TRBJ1-2	ASSNGQGDYGYT
TRBV6-5	TRBD1	TRBJ2-7	ASSYSRDRGDYEQY
TRBV7-8	TRBD1	TRBJ1-5	ASSPLQGAKQPQH